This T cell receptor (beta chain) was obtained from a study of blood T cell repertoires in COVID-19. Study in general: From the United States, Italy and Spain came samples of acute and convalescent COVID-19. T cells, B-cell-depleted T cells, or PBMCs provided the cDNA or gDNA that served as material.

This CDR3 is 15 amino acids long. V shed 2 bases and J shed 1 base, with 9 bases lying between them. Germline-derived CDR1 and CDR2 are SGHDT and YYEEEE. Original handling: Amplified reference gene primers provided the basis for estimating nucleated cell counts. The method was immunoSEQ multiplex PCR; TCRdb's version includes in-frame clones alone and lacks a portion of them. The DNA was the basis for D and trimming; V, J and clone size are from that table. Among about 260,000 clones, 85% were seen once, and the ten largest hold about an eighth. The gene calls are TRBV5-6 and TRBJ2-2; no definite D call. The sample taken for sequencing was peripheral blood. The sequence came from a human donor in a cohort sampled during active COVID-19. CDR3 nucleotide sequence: TGTGCCAGCAGCTTATATAACAAGAACACCGGGGAGCTGTTTTTT. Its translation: CASSLYNKNTGELFF.